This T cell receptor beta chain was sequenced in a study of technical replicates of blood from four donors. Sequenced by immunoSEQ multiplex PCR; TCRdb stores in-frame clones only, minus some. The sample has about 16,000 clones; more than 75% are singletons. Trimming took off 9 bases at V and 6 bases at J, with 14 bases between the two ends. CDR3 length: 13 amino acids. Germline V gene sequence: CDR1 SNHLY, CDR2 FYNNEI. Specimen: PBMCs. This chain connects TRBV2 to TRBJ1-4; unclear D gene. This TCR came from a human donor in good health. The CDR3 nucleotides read TGTGCCAGTAGTCCGGGGTTGGATGAAAAACTGTTTTTT. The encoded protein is CASSPGLDEKLFF.